Here is one TCR beta chain with its context. There is no known antigen for this receptor. Per-base quality was not reported, and no clone a single base away is much larger than it. Sorted unstimulated T cells and proliferating T cells recovered from mixed lymphocyte reactions underwent TCRbeta CDR3 sequencing. Fresh whole blood from under 13 HLA-typed healthy donors was used as the source from which PBMCs were isolated. To map where alloreactive clones came from, unstimulated CD4+ regulatory T cells were FACS-sorted. The data are from a study of siplizumab effects on memory and regulatory T cells (dated by TCRdb to the late 2010s). At the level of the whole study: The study examined how the anti-CD2 antibody siplizumab affects alloreactive T-cell subsets in allogeneic mixed lymphocyte reactions built from human PBMCs.

Overall results and qualifications from the work: The suppressive function of proliferating Tregs from siplizumab cultures was not functionally confirmed. Roughly 75-95% of proliferating CD4+ or CD8+ clones could not be assigned a naive or memory phenotype. Sequences below about 10^-5 frequency were poorly captured, so only a minor fraction of alloreactive clones could be mapped to unstimulated subsets. Siplizumab significantly lowered the cumulative frequency of alloreactive sequences that could be traced to unstimulated CD4+ memory T cells. Unstimulated naive T cells appeared more diverse than memory T cells, and naive cells seemed to contribute substantially to the alloresponse. Among mappable alloreactive CD4+ clones, an average Treg-derived fraction of about 70% was observed with siplizumab, compared with 26.9% in control reactions.

The protocol used for the library was the immunoSEQ multiplex PCR assay. The deep sequencing platform assayed roughly 10^5 TCR templates per sample. Genomic DNA extracted from sorted T cells was the material used for TCRbeta CDR3 sequencing. In the source study's methods: The R programming language was used for clonal analysis of TCRbeta CDR3 data. Unstimulated samples were compared with post-reaction CFSE-low samples to define alloreactive CD4+ and CD8+ clones. Regulatory or non-regulatory origin of alloreactive CD4+ clones was assigned by matching sequences to the sorted unstimulated Treg and non-Treg repertoires. Here the immuneACCESS table is served through TCRdb, limited to in-frame sequences with V and J called. Missing clones are a known gap in these copies; in checked studies unresolved V genes cover under half, and the rest lacks a known reason. V, J and clone size are those of that table, while D and trimming were read from the DNA. A total of more than 85,000 clones appear in this sample, roughly nine tenths of them only once. Around 0.68% of the sample is taken by the ten largest.

The CDR3 sequence holds 14 residues, the cysteine and phenylalanine included. The CDR3 DNA has 42 bases and is translated from base 1. The germline V gene (reference sequence) specifies MNHEY as CDR1 and SMNVEV as CDR2. At the junction V is shortened by 4 bases and J by 9 bases, with 16 bases in between. The chain is encoded by TRBV27 joined to TRBJ2-1, and possibly TRBD2, on 6 matching bases. The sequence was collected from a human donor in good health. Sample: Tregs sorted from blood. The encoded CDR3 is CASSSYTGESEQFF. The DNA sequence is given as TGTGCCAGCAGTTCCTATACGGGAGAAAGTGAGCAGTTCTTC.